This T cell receptor (beta chain) emerged from a study of CD8 T cells in ankylosing spondylitis. General study results and limits: Characteristic of ankylosing spondylitis blood, it appeared, was a TCR beta motif comprising eight highly homologous variants.

This clonotype was counted a few times. Its specificity is unknown. The CDR3 is made up of 15 amino acids. Germline CDR1 is LNHDA and CDR2 is SQIVND (reference sequence). Trimming took 5 bases from V and 1 from J; bases not matched to a gene: 4. Quantitative molecular-barcoded 5'-RACE generated the TCR beta libraries. TCRdb independently ran MiXCR on the 5' RACE reads; one entry per CDR3 protein. The repertoire consists of 36,000 or so distinct CDR3 sequences, with around 10% occurring once and the leading ten covering 20%. The gene calls are TRBV19 and TRBJ2-3; 9 bases fit TRBD2. This TCR was sampled from a male donor with ankylosing spondylitis. Specimen: synovial fluid, either unsorted or a sorted T cell fraction (not recorded which). CDR3 sequence (DNA): TGTGCCAGTAGTGGGTGGACTAGCGGCACAGATACGCAGTATTTT. Translating it yields CASSGWTSGTDTQYF.